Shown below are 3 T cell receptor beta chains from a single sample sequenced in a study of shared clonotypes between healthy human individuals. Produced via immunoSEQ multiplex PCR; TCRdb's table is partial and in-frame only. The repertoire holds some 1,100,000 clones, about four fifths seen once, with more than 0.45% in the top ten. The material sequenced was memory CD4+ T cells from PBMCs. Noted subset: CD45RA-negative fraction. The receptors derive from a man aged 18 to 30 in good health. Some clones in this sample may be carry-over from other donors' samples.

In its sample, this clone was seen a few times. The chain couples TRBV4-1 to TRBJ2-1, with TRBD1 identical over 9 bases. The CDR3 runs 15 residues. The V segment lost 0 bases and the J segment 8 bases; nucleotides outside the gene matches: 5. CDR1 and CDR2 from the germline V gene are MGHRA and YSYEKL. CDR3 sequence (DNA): TGCGCCAGCAGCCAAGACTGGGACAGGGTCGATGAGCAGTTCTTC. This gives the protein CASSQDWDRVDEQFF.

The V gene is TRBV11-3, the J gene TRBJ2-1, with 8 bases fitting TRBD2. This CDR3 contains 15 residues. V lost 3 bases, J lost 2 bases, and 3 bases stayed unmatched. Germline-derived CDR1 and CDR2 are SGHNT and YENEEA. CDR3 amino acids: CASSLREVPYNEQFF. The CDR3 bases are TGTGCCAGCAGCTTGCGGGAGGTTCCCTACAATGAGCAGTTCTTC.

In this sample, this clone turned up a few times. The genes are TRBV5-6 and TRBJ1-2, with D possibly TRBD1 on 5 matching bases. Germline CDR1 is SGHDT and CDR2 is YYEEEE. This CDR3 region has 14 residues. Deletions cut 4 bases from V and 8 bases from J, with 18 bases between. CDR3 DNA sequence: TGTGCCAGCAGCCCGCAACTTGGGGCGGGAGGCTACACCTTC. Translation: CASSPQLGAGGYTF.